The sequence of this T cell receptor beta chain was determined in a study of cytomegalovirus exposure and HLA in healthy donors. Regarding the study as a whole: There were three CMV-associated chains whose specificity for CMV antigens was confirmed in vitro. Later analysis associated a missense DCLRE1C variant with TCR beta V- and J-gene trimming. It was about 150 TCR beta chains that were listed as cytomegalovirus-associated. The productive fraction for most TCR beta V segments was about 90% or about 30% in an earlier analysis.

PCR involved 60 Vbeta and 13 Jbeta primers. TCRdb's copy holds only in-frame clones and misses some; the assay was immunoSEQ multiplex PCR. The repertoire has under 110,000 clones, roughly 82% of them found once; the top ten carry 6.1%. In regard to this clone: Its target is unknown.

This TCR came from a woman aged 50 to 60 in good health and CMV-seropositive. What was sequenced was PBMCs.

CDR3 amino acids: CASSYGDRAGNTIYF. In DNA, the CDR3 is TGTGCCAGCAGTTACGGGGACAGGGCTGGAAACACCATATATTTT. The chain combines TRBV6-5 with TRBJ1-3, with 9 bases matching TRBD1. With 2 bases clipped from V and 2 bases from J, the junction kept 1 base outside the gene matches. There are 15 residues in the CDR3. The germline CDR1 and CDR2 sequences are MNHEY and SVGAGI.